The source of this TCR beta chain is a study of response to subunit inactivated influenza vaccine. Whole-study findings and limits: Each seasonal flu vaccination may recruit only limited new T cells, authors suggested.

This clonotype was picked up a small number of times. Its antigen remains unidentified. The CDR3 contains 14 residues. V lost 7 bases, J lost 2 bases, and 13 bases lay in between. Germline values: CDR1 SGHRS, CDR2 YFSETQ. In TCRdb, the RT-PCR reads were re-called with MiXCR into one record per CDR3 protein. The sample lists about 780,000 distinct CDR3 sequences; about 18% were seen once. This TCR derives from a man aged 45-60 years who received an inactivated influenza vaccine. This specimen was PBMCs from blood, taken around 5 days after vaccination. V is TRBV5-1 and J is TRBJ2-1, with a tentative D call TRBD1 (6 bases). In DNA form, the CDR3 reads TGCGCCAGCTTCGTGGGGGCCGCCTACAATGAGCAGTTCTTC. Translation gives CASFVGAAYNEQFF.